The 19 T cell receptor beta chains reported below all come from one sample, sequenced in a study of T cell responses to AZD1222 COVID-19 vaccine. Profiling relied on immunoSEQ multiplex PCR, and the TCRdb table lists in-frame clones only, not all of them. The sample includes some 170,000 clones, 75% to 90% seen only once; the top ten take 3.5% to 4.5%. The material was peripheral blood, obtained 28 days after the second dose of the MenACWY control vaccine. Receptors were obtained from an adult who received the MenACWY meningococcal vaccine as a control.

The chain uses TRBV20-1 and TRBJ2-3; D is uncertain. V dropped 3 bases and J dropped 2 bases, with 6 bases sitting between them. This CDR3 has 12 amino acids. Germline assignment: CDR1 DFQATT and CDR2 SNEGSKA (reference sequence). DNA for the CDR3: TGCAGTGCTAGTAGTTTCACAGATACGCAGTATTTT. Translated, it gives CSASSFTDTQYF.

The chain employs TRBV19 and TRBJ2-7; D is perhaps TRBD2 (6 bases). The V gene lost 7 bases and the J gene lost 4 bases, with 14 bases spanning the gap. Germline V CDR1 and CDR2: LNHDA, SQIVND (reference sequence). There are 13 residues in the CDR3. This CDR3 reads CASNPGLVYEQYF. The CDR3 DNA is TGTGCCAGTAATCCGGGACTGGTATACGAGCAGTACTTC.

The chain joins TRBV28 to TRBJ1-4, with D maybe TRBD1 (6 bases). V lost 10 bases and J lost 8, with 20 bases in between. This CDR3 spans 14 amino acids. Germline values: CDR1 MDHEN, CDR2 SYDVKM. This chain's CDR3 is CATVDRGRSEKLFF. In nucleotides, the CDR3 is TGTGCCACCGTTGATCGGGGGCGTTCCGAAAAACTGTTTTTT. The full variable domain, with the rest looked up from reference TRBV28 and TRBJ1-4, is DVKVTQSSRYLVKRTGEKVFLECVQDMDHENMFWYRQDPGLGLRLIYFSYDVKMKEKGDIPEGYSVSREKKERFSLILESASTNQTSMYLCATVDRGRSEKLFFGSGTQLSVL.

The chain combines TRBV28 with TRBJ2-7; D gene unclear. The CDR3 loop spans 11 amino acids. V lost 5 bases to trimming and J lost 3 bases, with 5 bases between them. Germline V lookup: CDR1 MDHEN, CDR2 SYDVKM. CDR3 DNA: TGTGCCAGCAGTGTTAGCTACGAGCAGTACTTC. Its protein product is CASSVSYEQYF. Variable domain in full (rest from reference TRBV28 and TRBJ2-7): DVKVTQSSRYLVKRTGEKVFLECVQDMDHENMFWYRQDPGLGLRLIYFSYDVKMKEKGDIPEGYSVSREKKERFSLILESASTNQTSMYLCASSVSYEQYFGPGTRLTVT.

J is TRBJ2-2 and V is TRBV4-1, with 8 positions matching TRBD1. This CDR3 is built from 16 residues. J lost 4 bases, V lost 4 bases, and 8 bases had no gene match. Germline V gene data show CDR1 as MGHRA and CDR2 as YSYEKL. The CDR3 sequence: CASSLQGTGGTGELFF. CDR3 coding DNA: TGCGCCAGCAGCCTACAAGGGACAGGCGGCACCGGGGAGCTGTTTTTT.

The chain combines TRBV11-2 with TRBJ2-5, with D perhaps matching TRBD2 (7 bases). V lost 7 bases and J lost 11, with 23 bases in between. The CDR3 length is 14 residues. CDR1 is SGHAT and CDR2 is FQNNGV in the germline V gene. CDR3 residues: CASTRGATSPTQYF. CDR3 DNA: TGTGCCAGCACCCGGGGGGCAACTAGCCCTACTCAGTACTTC.

This clone was found once. The chain couples TRBV3-1 (or the pseudogene TRBV3-2) to TRBJ1-2; D is uncertain. V lost 4 bases, J lost 0 bases, and 15 bases lay in between. CDR1 and CDR2 (germline): LGHDT, YNNKEL (reference sequence). This CDR3 contains 16 residues. The CDR3, as DNA: TGTGCCAGCAGCCCCACCCCCCCCAGAGCTAACTATGGCTACACCTTC. This translates into CASSPTPPRANYGYTF.

This chain connects TRBV4-3 to TRBJ2-3; TRBD1 is a possible D gene (6 bases). Germline CDR1 and CDR2: LGHNA and YSLEER. V was shortened by 2 bases and J by 3 bases, with 18 bases between the two germline ends. The CDR3 runs to 17 residues. CDR3 nucleotides: TGCGCCAGCAGCCAAAAGGGGGTGGACCGATCGACAGATACGCAGTATTTT. This sequence encodes CASSQKGVDRSTDTQYF.

V and J are TRBV28 and TRBJ1-2; no firm D call. The CDR3 covers 13 residues. CDR1 MDHEN and CDR2 SYDVKM come from the germline V gene. V lost 6 bases, J lost 2 bases, and 10 bases lay in between. CDR3 coding DNA: TGTGCCAGCAGACCTGACGACAACTATGGCTACACCTTC. This translates into CASRPDDNYGYTF.

The CDR3 DNA reads TGTGCCAGCTCACCGGGACTCGTGCTGGAGCAGTACTTC. It translates to CASSPGLVLEQYF. The chain is built from TRBV18 and TRBJ2-7; D is possibly TRBD2 (6 bases). The CDR3 loop spans 13 amino acids. Germline V lookup: CDR1 KGHSH, CDR2 LQKENI. V lost 3 bases and J lost 7, with 13 bases in between.

This clone appeared a single time. The rearrangement uses TRBV9 and TRBJ1-1, with 9 positions matching TRBD1. The V gene's germline CDR1 is SGDLS and CDR2 YYNGEE. V shed 0 bases and J 5 bases; nucleotides not matched to a gene: 5. The CDR3 totals 15 residues. This CDR3 is CASSVEQGARTEAFF. Written as DNA, the CDR3 is TGTGCCAGCAGCGTAGAACAGGGGGCGAGGACTGAAGCTTTCTTT.

Only one count was recorded for this clone. The V and J genes are TRBV19 and TRBJ1-4; 7 nucleotides align to TRBD1. The trim removed 5 bases at V and 6 bases at J, leaving 6 bases unmatched. Germline V CDR1 and CDR2: LNHDA, SQIVND (reference sequence). The CDR3 totals 14 residues. The CDR3 sequence is CASSLQGMDEKLFF. The CDR3 DNA sequence: TGTGCCAGTAGTCTACAGGGGATGGATGAAAAACTGTTTTTT.

The chain combines TRBV9 with TRBJ1-3; D unclear. CDR3 length equals 14 residues. Germline V CDR1 and CDR2: SGDLS, YYNGEE. Trimming removed 0 bases from V and 0 bases from J, with 4 bases in between. The CDR3 region is CASSVGFSGNTIYF. The CDR3 DNA is TGTGCCAGCAGCGTAGGGTTCTCTGGAAACACCATATATTTT.

This rearrangement joins TRBV28 to TRBJ2-3; D unclear. The CDR3 covers 13 residues. Germline assignment: CDR1 MDHEN and CDR2 SYDVKM. The V and J ends lost 5 bases and 2 bases respectively, with 8 bases between them. The CDR3 nucleotides are TGTGCCAGCAGTCCACAAATCACAGATACGCAGTATTTT. Its translation is CASSPQITDTQYF.

The chain carries TRBV27 and TRBJ2-1; D possibly uses TRBD1 or TRBD2 (6 bases each). Trimming took off 6 bases at V and 2 bases at J, with 11 bases between the two ends. The CDR3 is 14 amino acids. CDR1 MNHEY and CDR2 SMNVEV come from the germline V gene (reference sequence). CDR3 sequence reads: CASRGGTTYNEQFF. CDR3 DNA sequence: TGTGCCAGCAGAGGGGGGACGACCTACAATGAGCAGTTCTTC.

The gene calls are TRBV30 and TRBJ2-7; 10 bases agree with TRBD1. The CDR3 totals 15 residues. Trimming cost V 3 bases and J 0 bases; bases outside gene matches: 5. CDR1 is GTSNPN and CDR2 is SVGIG in the germline V gene (reference sequence). The CDR3 DNA sequence: TGTGCCTGGAGCGACAGGACAGGGGGCTCCTACGAGCAGTACTTC. Translated, it gives CAWSDRTGGSYEQYF.

V gene TRBV4-1 combines with J gene TRBJ2-7; D not resolved. The CDR3 loop spans 16 amino acids. The germline V gene encodes CDR1 MGHRA and CDR2 YSYEKL. V lost 0 bases and J 2 bases, leaving 14 bases between the germline ends. CDR3 nucleotide sequence: TGCGCCAGCAGCCAAGATCAGGTACTACAGACCTACGAGCAGTACTTC. It yields the protein CASSQDQVLQTYEQYF.

The genes are TRBV10-2 and TRBJ1-3; TRBD1 matches 9 bases. The CDR3 sequence is 15 residues long. The V and J ends lost 6 bases and 4 bases, in that order; junction bases with no gene match: 7. Germline CDR1 reads WSHSY; CDR2 reads SAAADI. CDR3 residues: CASSATGGPGNTIYF. CDR3 DNA: TGCGCCAGCAGCGCAACAGGGGGCCCAGGAAACACCATATATTTT.

CDR3 DNA sequence: TGTGCCAGCAGCGCTAAGACAGGTTTCTCGTCTAATTCACCCCTCCACTTT. Amino acid sequence: CASSAKTGFSSNSPLHF. The rearrangement links TRBV9 to TRBJ1-6; maybe TRBD1 (6 bases). V dropped 3 bases and J dropped 6 bases, with 19 bases sitting between them. This CDR3 region has 17 residues. Looked up from germline, CDR1 is SGDLS and CDR2 is YYNGEE.